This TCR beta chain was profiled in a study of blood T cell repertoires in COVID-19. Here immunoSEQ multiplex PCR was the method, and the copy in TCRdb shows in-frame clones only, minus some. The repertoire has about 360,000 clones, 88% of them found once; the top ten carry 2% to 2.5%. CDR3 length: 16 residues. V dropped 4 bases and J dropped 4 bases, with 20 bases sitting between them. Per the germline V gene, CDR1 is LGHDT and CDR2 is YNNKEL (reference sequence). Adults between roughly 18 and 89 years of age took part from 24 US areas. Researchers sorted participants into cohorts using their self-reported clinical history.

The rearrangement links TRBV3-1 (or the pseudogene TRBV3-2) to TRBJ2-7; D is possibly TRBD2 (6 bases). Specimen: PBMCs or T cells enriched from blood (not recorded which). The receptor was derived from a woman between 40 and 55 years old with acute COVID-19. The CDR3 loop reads CASSLGRPSIGYEQYF. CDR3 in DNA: TGTGCCAGCAGCCTCGGGAGACCCTCTATCGGTTACGAGCAGTACTTC.